This T cell receptor (beta chain) came from a study of technical replicates of blood from a handful of donors. The V gene's germline CDR1 is SGHKS and CDR2 YYEKEE (reference sequence). Trimming pared 0 bases from V and 1 base from J, leaving 16 bases between. The CDR3 contains 17 residues. Sequencing was performed with immunoSEQ multiplex PCR; in TCRdb, only in-frame clones are kept and a portion is missing. The sample consists of about 83,000 clones, approximately 90% of them appearing once. The sequencing sample was made of T cells isolated from PBMCs. The J gene is TRBJ1-1, the V gene TRBV5-5; D is perhaps TRBD1 (6 bases). The sequence was obtained from a human donor in good health. This CDR3 reads CASSLGAPTGANTEAFF. CDR3 bases: TGTGCCAGCAGCTTGGGGGCCCCGACAGGAGCGAACACTGAAGCTTTCTTT.